These T cell receptor beta chains were read from a single sample in a study of blood T cell repertoires in COVID-19. Measured with immunoSEQ multiplex PCR; TCRdb has only the in-frame clones, and not every one. The sample has around 280,000 clones; nearly 90% are singletons. Sequencing used PBMCs or T cells enriched from blood (not recorded which). The receptors stem from a young woman with acute COVID-19. The CDR3 runs from the conserved cysteine through the conserved F or W. D genes are given only for firm matches. The size field is filled for only some rows; it gives once, few, many or a size class.

D gene,V gene,clone size,CDR3 length,J gene,CDR3 protein,CDR3 DNA
TRBD2,TRBV7-9,once,18,TRBJ2-1,CASSLVRFREVPYNEQFF,TGTGCCAGCAGCTTAGTGCGTTTCCGGGAGGTTCCCTACAATGAGCAGTTCTTC
TRBD1,TRBV25-1,NA,15,TRBJ2-3,CASSPPGTGGDTQYF,TGTGCCAGCAGTCCGCCCGGGACAGGGGGAGATACGCAGTATTTT
NA,TRBV28,NA,12,TRBJ2-1,CASKAGYNEQFF,TGTGCCAGTAAAGCCGGCTACAATGAGCAGTTCTTC
NA,TRBV18,NA,15,TRBJ1-5,CASSPPEGSNQPQHF,TGTGCCAGCTCACCACCGGAGGGGAGCAATCAGCCCCAGCATTTT
NA,TRBV6-2/TRBV6-3,NA,16,TRBJ1-1,CASSYSESWSGTEAFF,TGTGCCAGCAGTTACTCGGAAAGTTGGTCGGGCACTGAAGCTTTCTTT
TRBD1,TRBV30,NA,13,TRBJ1-3,CAWNRDSGATIYF,TGTGCCTGGAATAGGGACAGCGGCGCCACCATATATTTT
TRBD1,TRBV3-1/TRBV3-2,NA,16,TRBJ2-3,CASSQPGTARGDTQYF,TGTGCCAGCAGCCAACCCGGGACAGCCAGGGGAGATACGCAGTATTTT
NA,TRBV5-6,NA,15,TRBJ2-2,CASSLYDRRGGELFF,TGTGCCAGCAGCCTCTACGATAGACGGGGAGGGGAGCTGTTTTTT
NA,TRBV11-3,NA,13,TRBJ1-1,CASSSRGGTEAFF,TGTGCCAGCAGCTCCCGCGGGGGGACTGAAGCTTTCTTT
TRBD2,TRBV19,NA,16,TRBJ2-3,CASSIGSLAGVDTQYF,TGTGCCAGTAGTATAGGCTCTCTAGCGGGAGTAGATACGCAGTATTTT
NA,TRBV6-1,few,14,TRBJ2-7,CASSEWQGSYEQYF,TGTGCCAGCAGTGAGTGGCAGGGGTCCTACGAGCAGTACTTC
NA,TRBV5-4,NA,14,TRBJ2-3,CASSGMASTDTQYF,TGTGCCAGCAGCGGTATGGCCAGCACAGATACGCAGTATTTT
TRBD2,TRBV9,NA,15,TRBJ2-1,CASSVGASGSNEQFF,TGTGCCAGCAGCGTAGGGGCTAGCGGGAGTAATGAGCAGTTCTTC
NA,TRBV15,NA,16,TRBJ1-4,CATSRDRGTLNEKLFF,TGTGCCACCAGCAGAGATCGAGGCACCCTAAATGAAAAACTGTTTTTT
TRBD2,TRBV19,NA,16,TRBJ2-1,CASSPGGAHGGNEQFF,TGTGCCAGTAGCCCGGGGGGGGCCCATGGCGGGAATGAGCAGTTCTTC
TRBD1,TRBV3-1/TRBV3-2,NA,13,TRBJ1-2,CASSGDRGDGYTF,TGTGCCAGCAGCGGAGACAGGGGCGATGGCTACACCTTC
NA,TRBV6-2/TRBV6-3,NA,15,TRBJ1-1,CASSFGPGGNTEAFF,NA
TRBD2,TRBV14,NA,14,TRBJ2-5,CASSYLGLSETQYF,TGTGCCAGCAGCTATCTGGGACTAAGCGAGACCCAGTACTTC
NA,TRBV24-1,NA,15,TRBJ2-1,CATSDLVGDGNEQFF,TGTGCCACCAGTGATTTGGTGGGAGATGGCAATGAGCAGTTCTTC
TRBD2,TRBV7-2,once,13,TRBJ2-7,CASNLAGGYEQYF,TGTGCCAGCAACCTAGCGGGAGGGTACGAGCAGTACTTC
TRBD1,TRBV7-9,NA,16,TRBJ1-1,CASSAQGALRITEAFF,TGTGCCAGCAGCGCACAGGGGGCCCTGCGGATCACTGAAGCTTTCTTT
NA,TRBV14,NA,15,TRBJ2-1,CASSRDGAVPNEQFF,TGTGCCAGCAGCCGGGATGGGGCGGTCCCTAATGAGCAGTTCTTC
NA,TRBV24-1,NA,17,TRBJ2-3,CATSDRSGKTSTDTQYF,TGTGCCACCAGTGATAGGTCAGGGAAAACTAGCACAGATACGCAGTATTTT
NA,TRBV11-2,NA,17,TRBJ2-1,CASSLYQSLRRSNEQFF,TGTGCCAGCAGCTTGTATCAGTCCCTAAGGCGGAGCAATGAGCAGTTCTTC
TRBD1,TRBV5-6,NA,15,TRBJ1-2,CASSLATGGSYGYTF,TGTGCCAGCAGCTTGGCGACAGGGGGTTCGTATGGCTACACCTTC
TRBD1,TRBV19,NA,16,TRBJ1-5,CASSIRNRGINQPQHF,TGTGCCAGTAGTATTCGGAACAGGGGCATCAATCAGCCCCAGCATTTT
TRBD1,TRBV25-1,NA,15,TRBJ1-1,CASSEWGTGRTEAFF,TGTGCCAGCAGTGAATGGGGGACAGGGAGGACTGAAGCTTTCTTT
TRBD2,TRBV2,NA,16,TRBJ2-5,CASRLRLAGMMETQYF,TGTGCCAGCAGGCTCAGACTAGCGGGAATGATGGAGACCCAGTACTTC
NA,TRBV10-1,NA,12,TRBJ2-3,CASSVGRNTQYF,TGCGCCAGCAGTGTGGGGCGGAATACGCAGTATTTT
TRBD2,TRBV6-2/TRBV6-3,NA,15,TRBJ2-1,CASSSLAGDYNEQFF,TGTGCCAGCAGTTCACTAGCGGGGGATTACAATGAGCAGTTCTTC
TRBD2,TRBV4-1,NA,18,TRBJ2-1,CASSQNLLQREGLNEQFF,TGCGCCAGCAGCCAAAACCTTCTCCAGCGGGAGGGCCTGAATGAGCAGTTCTTC
NA,TRBV2,few,14,TRBJ1-5,CASSWEGPNQPQHF,TGTGCCAGCAGTTGGGAGGGCCCCAATCAGCCCCAGCATTTT
TRBD2,TRBV10-2,NA,14,TRBJ2-1,CASSVAGGYNEQFF,TGCGCCAGCAGTGTAGCGGGAGGGTACAATGAGCAGTTCTTC
NA,TRBV7-2,NA,17,TRBJ1-6,CASSSQPTFIYNSPLHF,TGTGCCAGCAGCTCCCAACCGACTTTCATTTATAATTCACCCCTCCACTTT
TRBD2,TRBV28,NA,17,TRBJ2-2,CASSSQGTSGLSGELFF,TGTGCCAGCAGTTCCCAAGGGACTAGCGGGCTCTCCGGGGAGCTGTTTTTT
NA,TRBV9,NA,17,TRBJ2-3,CASSVSIGGASADTQYF,TGTGCCAGCAGCGTCTCGATTGGGGGCGCGTCCGCAGATACGCAGTATTTT
NA,TRBV2,NA,14,TRBJ2-7,CASTRLDGATEQYF,TGTGCCAGCACGCGACTAGATGGCGCGACCGAGCAGTACTTC
NA,TRBV5-4,NA,16,TRBJ1-2,CASSAWEDRRDYGYTF,TGTGCCAGCAGCGCATGGGAGGACCGTAGGGACTATGGCTACACCTTC
NA,TRBV27,NA,16,TRBJ2-5,CASSPLPREPQETQYF,TGTGCCAGCAGTCCGCTCCCCAGGGAACCCCAAGAGACCCAGTACTTC
TRBD1,TRBV18,NA,13,TRBJ2-7,CASSHRGFDEQYF,TGTGCCAGCTCACACAGGGGTTTTGACGAGCAGTACTTC
NA,TRBV5-1,few,17,TRBJ1-5,CASSLVPSGDGNQPQHF,TGCGCCAGCAGCTTGGTACCTTCAGGGGATGGCAATCAGCCCCAGCATTTT
NA,TRBV7-9,NA,15,TRBJ1-3,CASSSQVYSGNTIYF,TGTGCCAGCAGCTCTCAGGTTTACTCTGGAAACACCATATATTTT
TRBD1,TRBV6-2/TRBV6-3,once,15,TRBJ2-1,CASSTGGPSYNEQFF,TGTGCCAGCAGTACAGGGGGTCCGTCCTACAATGAGCAGTTCTTC
TRBD1,TRBV3-1/TRBV3-2,NA,15,TRBJ1-2,CASSPRTGKNYGYTF,TGTGCCAGCAGCCCTAGGACAGGAAAAAACTATGGCTACACCTTC
TRBD2,TRBV6-6,NA,11,TRBJ2-7,CASSLGLDVYF,TGTGCCAGCAGCCTAGGACTAGATGTTTACTTC
NA,TRBV7-2,once,14,TRBJ2-7,CASSKQGSMYEQYF,TGTGCCAGCAGCAAGCAGGGGTCCATGTACGAGCAGTACTTC
TRBD2,TRBV27,NA,14,TRBJ2-7,CASSLRGASYEQYF,TGTGCCAGCAGTTTGCGGGGGGCCTCCTACGAGCAGTACTTC
NA,TRBV7-9,once,13,TRBJ1-3,CASSLLERNTIYF,TGTGCCAGCAGCTTACTGGAGAGGAACACCATATATTTT
NA,TRBV4-1,NA,16,TRBJ2-7,CASSQDIDGSLYEQYF,TGCGCCAGCAGCCAAGATATTGATGGGAGTTTATACGAGCAGTACTTC
NA,TRBV15,NA,14,TRBJ1-4,CAEDRGPANEKLFF,TGTGCCGAGGACAGAGGTCCGGCTAATGAAAAACTGTTTTTT
TRBD1,TRBV7-9,NA,15,TRBJ2-7,CASSPADRGPYEQYF,TGTGCCAGCAGCCCAGCCGACAGGGGCCCCTACGAGCAGTACTTC
NA,TRBV9,NA,17,TRBJ1-1,CASSVEGWVGKGTEAFF,TGTGCCAGCAGCGTAGAAGGTTGGGTCGGGAAAGGCACTGAAGCTTTCTTT
TRBD1,TRBV7-2,NA,15,TRBJ1-5,CASSLVGQGWQPQHF,TGTGCCAGCAGCTTAGTGGGACAGGGGTGGCAGCCCCAGCATTTT
NA,TRBV27,NA,14,TRBJ2-3,CASSRGVSTDTQYF,TGTGCCAGCAGCCGAGGCGTCAGTACAGATACGCAGTATTTT